The text below deals with one T cell receptor (beta chain). What it recognizes is unknown. This CDR3 is built from 15 residues. The method, 5' RACE with UMI labels, was used to prepare the TRB cDNA libraries. Following a re-call of the 5' RACE reads, TCRdb has one entry per CDR3 protein and lacks DNA. Its table records about 120,000 distinct CDR3 sequences. Triplicate sorting captured around 300,000 cells each from every CD8+ T cell subset. CD45RO-CCR7+CD27+CD95- expression identified naive CD8+ T cells. This entry belongs to a study of CXCR3-negative and CXCR3-positive naive CD8 T cells. The study's findings and limits: TRB CDR3s of CXCR3-positive naive cells were more hydrophobic than those of CXCR3-negative naive cells.

The chain has TRBV21-1 and TRBJ1-1. TRBV21-1 is designated a pseudogene. Sequences were obtained from naive CXCR3+ CD8+ T cells from blood. Regarding subset: CD45RO-CCR7+CD27+CD95- naive CD8+ T cells expressing CXCR3 (TNR3+). This TCR was sampled from a human donor in good health. Some clones in this sample may be carry-over from other donors' samples. CDR3 amino acids: CASSKVSTANREAFF.